A single sample gave rise to the 15 T cell receptor beta chains below, sequenced in a study of T-cell memory formation after mild COVID-19. TCRdb ran MiXCR on the 5' RACE reads and lists one entry per CDR3 protein. The sample shows approximately 400,000 distinct CDR3 sequences, roughly a quarter of them seen only once. The sample was PBMCs or a T cell subset sorted from them (not recorded which). The receptors derive from an adult woman who had mild COVID-19 (a few samples of this study predate the infection). Cell type and time point are not known.

CDR3 loop: CASSLSGVTGELFF. CDR3 in DNA: TGTGCCAGCAGTTTATCCGGGGTAACCGGGGAGCTGTTTTTT. This sequence joins TRBV12-3 or TRBV12-4 and TRBJ2-2; D might be TRBD2 (5 bases). This CDR3 is 14 amino acids long. The ends were cut back, 2 bases at V and 5 bases at J, with 9 bases in the middle.

The sample holds a few counts of this clonotype. The chain joins TRBV4-2 to TRBJ2-7; 9 positions match TRBD1. Per the germline V gene, CDR1 is LGHNA and CDR2 is YNFKEQ. The CDR3 spans 15 residues. Losses at the gene ends were 4 bases for V and 5 bases for J; bases not matched to a gene: 9. The CDR3 here is CASSPHGTGLDEQYF. For the CDR3, the DNA is TGTGCCAGCAGCCCCCACGGGACAGGGTTGGACGAGCAGTACTTC.

This clonotype came up many times. This sequence joins TRBV4-3 and TRBJ2-1; 9 bases align to TRBD2. V gave up 2 bases and J gave up 6 bases; unmatched junction bases: 11. The CDR3 contains 17 residues. Germline-derived CDR1 and CDR2 are LGHNA and YSLEER. The CDR3 sequence is CASSQNGLASGSNEQFF. CDR3 coding DNA: TGCGCCAGCAGCCAAAACGGACTAGCGTCGGGAAGCAATGAGCAGTTCTTC.

The chain combines TRBV11-3 with TRBJ2-1; TRBD2 aligns across 7 bases. Losses at the gene ends were 8 bases for V and 6 bases for J; bases not matched to a gene: 10. Germline CDR1 and CDR2: SGHNT and YENEEA. The CDR3 length is 14 residues. In nucleotides, the CDR3 is TGTGCCAGCGGACGGGACTACCCACCCAATGAGCAGTTCTTC. Encoded protein: CASGRDYPPNEQFF.

This clonotype was detected a few times. The rearrangement links TRBV9 to TRBJ2-3, with D uncertain. This CDR3 is 14 amino acids long. Trimming cost V 3 bases and J 2 bases, with 10 bases left between them. Germline V gene data show CDR1 as SGDLS and CDR2 as YYNGEE. CDR3 nucleotides: TGTGCCAGCAGCGCTTCCCCTACCACAGATACGCAGTATTTT. Translation gives CASSASPTTDTQYF. Using reference TRBV9 and TRBJ2-3 for the parts outside the CDR3, the full variable domain is DSGVTQTPKHLITATGQRVTLRCSPRSGDLSVYWYQQSLDQGLQFLIQYYNGEERAKGNILERFSAQQFPDLHSELNLSSLELGDSALYFCASSASPTTDTQYFGPGTRLTVL.

This clonotype was seen a single time. J is TRBJ2-1 and V is TRBV5-1, with TRBD2 matching over 11 bases. The CDR3 totals 16 residues. Germline loops: CDR1 SGHRS, CDR2 YFSETQ. V shed 1 base and J 15 bases; nucleotides not matched to a gene: 15. The DNA for the CDR3 is TGCGCCAGCAGCTTGAGTCCCTCTAGCGGGGGGTCCCTTCGGTTCTTC. Its translation: CASSLSPSSGGSLRFF.

This clonotype appeared many times. This chain joins TRBV7-2 and TRBJ2-1; tentatively, D is TRBD1 or TRBD2 (5 bases each). The CDR3 is 16 residues long. Germline V gene data show CDR1 as SGHTA and CDR2 as FQGNSA. Trimming took off 2 bases at V and 5 bases at J, with 16 bases between the two ends. This chain's CDR3 is CASSLSVGTSNNEQFF. The CDR3 region has the DNA TGTGCCAGCAGCTTATCGGTAGGGACGTCTAACAATGAGCAGTTCTTC. Full variable domain (rest looked up from reference TRBV7-2 and TRBJ2-1): GAGVSQSPSNKVTEKGKDVELRCDPISGHTALYWYRQSLGQGLEFLIYFQGNSAPDKSGLPSDRFSAERTGGSVSTLTIQRTQQEDSAVYLCASSLSVGTSNNEQFFGPGTRLTVL.

This clonotype was seen a few times. The gene calls are TRBV27 and TRBJ2-1, with unresolved D. The ends were cut back, 1 base at V and 9 bases at J, with 19 bases in the middle. Germline lookup yields CDR1 MNHEY and CDR2 SMNVEV (reference sequence). This CDR3 region has 16 residues. CDR3: CASSLLVQVGYAEQFF. The CDR3 coding sequence is TGTGCCAGCAGTTTATTGGTTCAGGTAGGGTACGCTGAGCAGTTCTTC.

The V call is TRBV24-1, the J call TRBJ2-5, with D tentatively TRBD1 or TRBD2 (5 bases each). CDR3 length equals 15 residues. The V end was cut by 4 bases, the J end by 0 bases, with 11 bases between. The V gene's germline CDR1 is KGHDR and CDR2 SFDVKD. Here the CDR3 reads CATSDRDQDQETQYF. CDR3 DNA: TGTGCCACCAGTGACCGGGACCAAGACCAAGAGACCCAGTACTTC.

The chain couples TRBV4-2 to TRBJ2-3, with 9 bases identical to TRBD2. J gave up 6 bases and V 3 bases, and 4 bases lay outside the gene matches. This CDR3 is built from 14 residues. In germline, CDR1 is LGHNA, CDR2 YNFKEQ. This CDR3 is CASSQTSGGDTQYF. In DNA form, the CDR3 reads TGTGCCAGCAGCCAGACTAGCGGTGGGGATACGCAGTATTTT.

This clonotype was seen only a few times. The V gene is TRBV7-2, the J gene TRBJ2-5, with 12 positions matching TRBD2. CDR1 is SGHTA and CDR2 is FQGNSA in the germline V gene. The trim removed 3 bases at V and 5 bases at J, leaving 4 bases unmatched. CDR3 size: 15 residues. Here the CDR3 reads CASSLTSGSEETQYF. As DNA, the CDR3 is TGTGCCAGCAGCTTGACTAGCGGGAGTGAGGAGACCCAGTACTTC.

The rearrangement links TRBV5-1 to TRBJ2-3, with TRBD2 identical over 10 bases. V shed 4 bases, J shed 2 bases, and the junction held 7 bases outside the gene matches. From germline, CDR1 is SGHRS and CDR2 YFSETQ. This CDR3 comprises 16 residues. The CDR3 bases are TGCGCCAGCAGCACCCGGACTAGCGGTTACACAGATACGCAGTATTTT. Translating it yields CASSTRTSGYTDTQYF.

The chain has TRBV6-5 and TRBJ1-1; D gene uncertain. Per the germline V gene, CDR1 is MNHEY and CDR2 is SVGAGI. The CDR3 length is 15 residues. V was trimmed by 0 bases and J by 2 bases, leaving 10 bases between them. The CDR3 spells CASSYSERVNTEAFF. In DNA, the CDR3 is TGTGCCAGCAGTTACTCTGAAAGGGTAAACACTGAAGCTTTCTTT.

CDR3 DNA: TGTGCCAGCAGCCTTCTCGGGAGGGCCAAGGACAATGAGCAGTTCTTC. This translates into CASSLLGRAKDNEQFF. The chain joins TRBV7-9 to TRBJ2-1; TRBD2 agrees at 8 bases. Looked up from germline, CDR1 is SEHNR and CDR2 is FQNEAQ (reference sequence). This CDR3 region has 16 residues. V lost 5 bases, J lost 5 bases, and 11 bases stayed unmatched.

About this clonotype itself: The junction shows a germline mismatch at one end, possibly a read error. This sequence joins TRBV12-3 or TRBV12-4 and TRBJ1-2, with unresolved D. The CDR3 has 13 residues. In DNA, the CDR3 is TGTGCCAGCAGTCCTGGGCTACCCTATGGATACACCTTC. It specifies CASSPGLPYGYTF.